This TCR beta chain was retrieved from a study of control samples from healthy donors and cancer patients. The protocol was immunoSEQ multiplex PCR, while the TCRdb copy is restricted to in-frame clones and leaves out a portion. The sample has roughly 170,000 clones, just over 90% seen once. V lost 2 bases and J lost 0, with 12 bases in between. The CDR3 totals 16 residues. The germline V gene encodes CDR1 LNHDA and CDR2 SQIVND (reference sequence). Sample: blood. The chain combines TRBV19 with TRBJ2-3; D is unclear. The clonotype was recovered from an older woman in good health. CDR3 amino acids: CASSISIDSSTDTQYF. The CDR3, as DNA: TGTGCCAGTAGTATAAGCATCGATTCTAGCACAGATACGCAGTATTTT.